The 19 T cell receptor beta chains below were found in one sample sequenced in a study of Ad26.COV2.S vaccination and SARS-CoV-2 variants. Treatment meaning: around 19 received Ad26.COV2.S at low or high dose, single or two shots; 5 received placebo; per-sample allocation not given. Collection of samples fell on day 63 after the first vaccine or placebo injection. Profiling relied on immunoSEQ multiplex PCR, and the TCRdb table lists in-frame clones only, not all of them. Counted here are hundreds of thousands of clones, roughly nine tenths occurring once; the ten biggest clones make up about 2.7%. The sample here was peripheral blood, taken in a trial of Ad26.COV2.S vaccine versus placebo. These TCRs come from a person between 18 and 65 years old who received the Ad26.COV2.S COVID-19 vaccine or a placebo.

The chain's CDR3 is CASSLEGTSQETQYF. The CDR3 DNA is TGCGCCAGCAGCTTGGAAGGGACATCGCAAGAGACCCAGTACTTC. The V and J genes are TRBV5-1 and TRBJ2-5; tentative D call: TRBD1 (6 bases). Germline-derived CDR1 and CDR2 are SGHRS and YFSETQ. Trimming shortened V by 0 bases and J by 2 bases, and 11 bases separated the two germline ends. The CDR3 runs to 15 residues.

This clone has only one observation. The rearrangement links TRBV28 to TRBJ1-4, with D uncertain. CDR1 MDHEN and CDR2 SYDVKM come from the germline V gene. Trimming left V 5 bases short and J 4 bases short, with 8 bases between. The CDR3 covers 13 residues. The CDR3 region is CASSSPFNEKLFF. For the CDR3, the DNA is TGTGCCAGCAGTAGTCCCTTTAATGAAAAACTGTTTTTT.

This clone was detected a few times. The chain combines TRBV7-9 with TRBJ1-1; TRBD1 is a possible D gene (5 bases). V lost 8 bases and J 4 bases, leaving 11 bases between the germline ends. This CDR3 is built from 12 residues. The germline CDR1 and CDR2 sequences are SEHNR and FQNEAQ (reference sequence). CDR3 sequence (DNA): TGTGCCAGCGGGGGGTACGTCACTGAAGCTTTCTTT. Translation: CASGGYVTEAFF.

This chain connects TRBV5-1 to TRBJ2-3, with D tentatively TRBD1 or TRBD2 (5 bases each). The CDR3 is made up of 14 amino acids. Germline-derived CDR1 and CDR2 are SGHRS and YFSETQ. V lost 6 bases and J lost 4, with 15 bases in between. CDR3 loop: CASKGTTVSDTQYF. The CDR3 nucleotides read TGCGCCAGCAAGGGGACCACTGTGTCAGATACGCAGTATTTT.

This clone was seen only a few times. This chain uses TRBV6-1 with TRBJ1-2; D uncertain. The CDR3 totals 13 residues. Germline CDR1 reads MNHNS; CDR2 reads SASEGT. V lost 2 bases and J lost 1, with 5 bases in between. In nucleotides, the CDR3 is TGTGCCAGCAGTGAATCGGGTAACTATGGCTACACCTTC. It yields the protein CASSESGNYGYTF.

The chain recombines TRBV7-2 with TRBJ2-5; 7 bases match TRBD1. This CDR3 has 14 amino acids. CDR1 is SGHTA and CDR2 is FQGNSA in the germline V gene. V shed 5 bases and J 1 base; nucleotides not matched to a gene: 4. The CDR3 nucleotides read TGTGCCAGCAGCCCCCAGGGGGTCCAAGAGACCCAGTACTTC. It specifies CASSPQGVQETQYF. Drawing the rest from reference TRBV7-2 and TRBJ2-5, the complete variable domain is GAGVSQSPSNKVTEKGKDVELRCDPISGHTALYWYRQSLGQGLEFLIYFQGNSAPDKSGLPSDRFSAERTGGSVSTLTIQRTQQEDSAVYLCASSPQGVQETQYFGPGTRLLVL.

This chain links TRBV6-5 with TRBJ1-1; possible D gene TRBD1, 5 bases. This CDR3 has 15 residues. The V gene lost 1 base and the J gene lost 4 bases, with 13 bases spanning the gap. Germline V gene data show CDR1 as MNHEY and CDR2 as SVGAGI. The CDR3 DNA reads as TGTGCCAGCAGTTACTGGGGTCAGGGAGGCACTGAAGCTTTCTTT. Its protein is CASSYWGQGGTEAFF.

The J gene is TRBJ2-1, the V gene TRBV5-4; D is unclear. Trimming left V 4 bases short and J 3 bases short, with 11 bases between. The length of the CDR3 is 14 residues. Germline CDR1 reads SGHNT; CDR2 reads YYREEE (reference sequence). CDR3 sequence (DNA): TGTGCCAGCAGCAATGGCCCCATCTACAATGAGCAGTTCTTC. Amino acids: CASSNGPIYNEQFF.

The chain combines TRBV10-3 with TRBJ2-5; 8 nucleotides agree with TRBD1. The CDR3 is 15 amino acids. V dropped 4 bases and J dropped 4; count of bases not matched to a gene: 8. Germline assignment: CDR1 ENHRY and CDR2 SYGVKD. CDR3 coding DNA: TGTGCCATCAGTGGAAGGACAGGGCCCCGAGAGACCCAGTACTTC. As protein: CAISGRTGPRETQYF.

The genes are TRBV6-1 and TRBJ1-1; possible D gene TRBD1, 5 bases. This CDR3 is built from 13 residues. CDR1 is MNHNS and CDR2 is SASEGT in the germline V gene. The V and J ends lost 3 bases and 5 bases respectively, with 10 bases between them. This CDR3 is CASSDREETEAFF. CDR3 DNA sequence: TGTGCCAGCAGTGACAGGGAGGAAACTGAAGCTTTCTTT.

The chain recombines TRBV24-1 with TRBJ2-4; 7 nucleotides line up with TRBD1. V gave up 0 bases and J gave up 6 bases; unmatched junction bases: 22. CDR1 KGHDR and CDR2 SFDVKD come from the germline V gene. CDR3 size: 21 residues. CDR3 region: CATSDLEGARTSSPTGNIQYF. The CDR3 DNA follows: TGTGCCACCAGTGATTTGGAGGGGGCCCGGACAAGTTCCCCTACAGGAAACATTCAGTACTTC.

This clone was seen only a few times. V gene TRBV4-2 combines with J gene TRBJ2-3, with TRBD2 matching 7 bases. The CDR3 loop spans 15 amino acids. Looked up from germline, CDR1 is LGHNA and CDR2 is YNFKEQ. After removal of 6 bases from V and 0 bases from J, the junction contained 6 bases not matched to a gene. The CDR3 coding sequence is TGTGCCAGCAGGGGAGCGGGAACTAGCACAGATACGCAGTATTTT. It encodes CASRGAGTSTDTQYF.

This clone has only a few counts. This sequence joins TRBV5-6 and TRBJ1-2, with 8 bases that match TRBD1. Germline loops: CDR1 SGHDT, CDR2 YYEEEE. CDR3 length: 15 amino acids. The V and J ends lost 1 base and 0 bases, in that order; junction bases with no gene match: 2. The CDR3 loop is CASSLWDRTNYGYTF. CDR3 nucleotides: TGTGCCAGCAGCTTGTGGGACAGGACTAACTATGGCTACACCTTC.

The chain recombines TRBV10-3 with TRBJ1-2; D might be TRBD1 (5 bases). The V end was cut by 6 bases, the J end by 8 bases, with 16 bases between. CDR3 size: 13 residues. The V gene's germline CDR1 is ENHRY and CDR2 SYGVKD. This CDR3 reads CAISALDSSGYTF. The CDR3 DNA reads TGTGCCATCAGCGCGCTCGACAGTTCGGGCTACACCTTC.

This chain uses TRBV24-1 with TRBJ1-2; 9 positions match TRBD1. The CDR3 is made up of 15 amino acids. Per the germline V gene, CDR1 is KGHDR and CDR2 is SFDVKD. Germline trimming cut 3 bases from V and 4 bases from J; bases unmatched to any gene: 5. The DNA of the CDR3 is TGTGCCACCAGTGATATGACAGGGGGTTTCTATGGCTACACCTTC. Translating gives CATSDMTGGFYGYTF.

This clone appeared a few times. The chain has TRBV6-5 and TRBJ2-7; 7 bases fit TRBD1. Germline-derived CDR1 and CDR2 are MNHEY and SVGAGI. The CDR3 contains 14 residues. With 5 bases clipped from V and 3 bases from J, the junction kept 7 bases outside the gene matches. CDR3 sequence: CASSTRTGSYEQYF. Written as DNA, the CDR3 is TGTGCCAGCAGTACCCGGACAGGAAGCTACGAGCAGTACTTC.

The chain employs TRBV18 and TRBJ2-7; D possibly uses TRBD1 or TRBD2 (7 bases each). CDR1 KGHSH and CDR2 LQKENI come from the germline V gene. The germline V and J ends were trimmed by 6 bases and 7 bases, with 19 bases remaining between them. The CDR3 loop spans 14 amino acids. CDR3 protein: CASSAGTVGGEQYV. In DNA, the CDR3 is TGTGCCAGCTCCGCCGGGACAGTGGGGGGGGAGCAGTACGTC.

This clone was recorded only once. This chain uses TRBV29-1 with TRBJ2-7, with 8 bases aligning to TRBD1. CDR3 length: 12 residues. V shed 7 bases and J 5 bases; nucleotides not matched to a gene: 7. Germline V lookup: CDR1 SQVTM, CDR2 ANQGSEA. This chain's CDR3 is CSAQWTGNEQYF. The CDR3 DNA reads TGCAGCGCCCAATGGACAGGGAACGAGCAGTACTTC.

This chain uses TRBV27 with TRBJ2-5, with unresolved D. This CDR3 region has 13 residues. Germline V gene lookup returns CDR1 MNHEY and CDR2 SMNVEV (reference sequence). V dropped 3 bases and J dropped 0 bases, with 5 bases sitting between them. The CDR3 nucleotides are TGTGCCAGCAGTTTCCGTCACCAAGAGACCCAGTACTTC. Amino acids: CASSFRHQETQYF.